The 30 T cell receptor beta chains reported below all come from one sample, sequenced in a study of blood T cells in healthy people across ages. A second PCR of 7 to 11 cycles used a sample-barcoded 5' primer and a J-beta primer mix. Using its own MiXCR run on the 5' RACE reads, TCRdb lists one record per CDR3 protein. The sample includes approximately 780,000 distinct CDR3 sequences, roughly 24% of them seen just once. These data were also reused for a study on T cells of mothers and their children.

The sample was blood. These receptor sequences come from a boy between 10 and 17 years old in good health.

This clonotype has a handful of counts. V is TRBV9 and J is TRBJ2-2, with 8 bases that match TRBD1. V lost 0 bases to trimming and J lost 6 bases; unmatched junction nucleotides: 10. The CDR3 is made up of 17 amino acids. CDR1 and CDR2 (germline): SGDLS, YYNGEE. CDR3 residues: CASSVAGTGAYAGELFF. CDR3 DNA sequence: TGTGCCAGCAGCGTAGCGGGGACAGGAGCTTACGCCGGGGAGCTGTTTTTT.

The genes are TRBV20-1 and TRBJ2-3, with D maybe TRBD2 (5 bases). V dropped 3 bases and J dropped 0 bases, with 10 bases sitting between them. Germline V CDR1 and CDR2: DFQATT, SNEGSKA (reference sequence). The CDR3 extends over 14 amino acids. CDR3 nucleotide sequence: TGCAGTGCTAGTCTAGCCGCTAGCACAGATACGCAGTATTTT. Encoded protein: CSASLAASTDTQYF.

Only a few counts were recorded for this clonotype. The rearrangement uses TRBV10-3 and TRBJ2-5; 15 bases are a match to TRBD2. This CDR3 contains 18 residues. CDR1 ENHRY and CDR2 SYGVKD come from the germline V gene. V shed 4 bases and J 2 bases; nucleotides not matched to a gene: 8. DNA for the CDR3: TGTGCCATCAGTGGGGGACTAGCGGGGGGTCAATCGCAAGAGACCCAGTACTTC. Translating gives CAISGGLAGGQSQETQYF.

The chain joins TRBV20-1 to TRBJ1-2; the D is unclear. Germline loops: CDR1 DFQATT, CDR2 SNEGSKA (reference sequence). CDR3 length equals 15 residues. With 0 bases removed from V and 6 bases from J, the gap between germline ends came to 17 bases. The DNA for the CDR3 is TGCAGTGCTAGAGATCGTGGGGAGTTAGGCGATGGCTACACCTTC. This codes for CSARDRGELGDGYTF.

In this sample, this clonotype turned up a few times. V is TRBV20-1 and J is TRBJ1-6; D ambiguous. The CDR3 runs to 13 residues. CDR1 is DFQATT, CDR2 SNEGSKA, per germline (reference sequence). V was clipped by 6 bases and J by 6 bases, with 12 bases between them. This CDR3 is CSAPGPGNSPLHF. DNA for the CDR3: TGCAGTGCCCCCGGACCCGGTAATTCACCCCTCCACTTT.

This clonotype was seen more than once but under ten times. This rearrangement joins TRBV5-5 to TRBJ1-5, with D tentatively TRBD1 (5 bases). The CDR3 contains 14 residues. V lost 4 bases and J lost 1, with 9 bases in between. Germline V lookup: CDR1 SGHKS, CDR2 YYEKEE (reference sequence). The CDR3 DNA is TGTGCCAGCAGCGAGAGGGGAAGCAATCAGCCCCAGCATTTT. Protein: CASSERGSNQPQHF.

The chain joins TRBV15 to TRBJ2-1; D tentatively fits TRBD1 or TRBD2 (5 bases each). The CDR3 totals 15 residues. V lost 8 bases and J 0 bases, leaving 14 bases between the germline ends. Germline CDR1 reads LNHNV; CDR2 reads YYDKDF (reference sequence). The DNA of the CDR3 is TGTGCCACCGCTCAGGGACCCCGCTCCTACAATGAGCAGTTCTTC. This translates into CATAQGPRSYNEQFF.

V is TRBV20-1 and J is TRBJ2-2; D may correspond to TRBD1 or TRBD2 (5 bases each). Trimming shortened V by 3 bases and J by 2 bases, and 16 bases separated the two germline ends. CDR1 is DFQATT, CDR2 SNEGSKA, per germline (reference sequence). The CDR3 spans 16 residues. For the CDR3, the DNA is TGCAGTGCTAGGCCTCTACGGGACGGTAACACCGGGGAGCTGTTTTTT. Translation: CSARPLRDGNTGELFF.

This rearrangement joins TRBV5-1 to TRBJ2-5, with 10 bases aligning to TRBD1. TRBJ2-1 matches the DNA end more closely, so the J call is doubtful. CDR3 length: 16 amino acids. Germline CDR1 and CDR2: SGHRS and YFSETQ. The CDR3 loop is CASSSGGQGSSIEQFF. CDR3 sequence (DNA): TGCGCCAGCAGCTCGGGGGGACAGGGGTCATCCATTGAGCAGTTCTTC.

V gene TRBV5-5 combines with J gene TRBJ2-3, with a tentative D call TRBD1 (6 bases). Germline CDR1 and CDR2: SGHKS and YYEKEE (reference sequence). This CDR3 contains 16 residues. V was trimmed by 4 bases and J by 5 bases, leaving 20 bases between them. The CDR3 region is CASSDSPGTSKDTQYF. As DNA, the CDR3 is TGTGCCAGCAGCGATTCCCCCGGGACATCTAAAGATACGCAGTATTTT. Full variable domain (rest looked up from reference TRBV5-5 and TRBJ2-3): DAGVTQSPTHLIKTRGQQVTLRCSPISGHKSVSWYQQVLGQGPQFIFQYYEKEERGRGNFPDRFSARQFPNYSSELNVNALLLGDSALYLCASSDSPGTSKDTQYFGPGTRLTVL.

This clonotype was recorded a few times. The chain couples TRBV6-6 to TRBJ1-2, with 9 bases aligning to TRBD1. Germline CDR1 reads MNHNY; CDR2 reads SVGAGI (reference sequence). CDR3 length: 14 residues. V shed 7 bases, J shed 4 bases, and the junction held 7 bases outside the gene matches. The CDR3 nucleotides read TGTGCCAGCATTCCGGGACAGGGAGGCTATGGCTACACCTTC. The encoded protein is CASIPGQGGYGYTF.

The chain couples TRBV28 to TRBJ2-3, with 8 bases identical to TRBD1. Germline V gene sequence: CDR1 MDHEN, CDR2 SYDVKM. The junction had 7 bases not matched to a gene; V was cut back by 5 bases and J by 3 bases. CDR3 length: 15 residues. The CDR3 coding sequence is TGTGCCAGCAGTGGGGGAGACAGGGGAACAGATACGCAGTATTTT. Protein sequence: CASSGGDRGTDTQYF.

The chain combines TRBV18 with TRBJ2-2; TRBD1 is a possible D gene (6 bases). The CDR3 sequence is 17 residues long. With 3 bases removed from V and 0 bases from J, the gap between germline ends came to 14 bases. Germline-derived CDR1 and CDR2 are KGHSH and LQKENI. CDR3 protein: CASSPDSHYANTGELFF. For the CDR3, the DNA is TGTGCCAGCTCACCGGACAGCCATTACGCGAACACCGGGGAGCTGTTTTTT.

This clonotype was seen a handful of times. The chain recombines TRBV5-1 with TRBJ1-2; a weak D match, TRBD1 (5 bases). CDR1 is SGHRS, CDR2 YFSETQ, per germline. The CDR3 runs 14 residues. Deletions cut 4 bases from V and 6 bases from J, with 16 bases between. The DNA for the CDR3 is TGCGCCAGCAGCCCCGGGGGAGGGGAAGATGGCTACACCTTC. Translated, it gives CASSPGGGEDGYTF.

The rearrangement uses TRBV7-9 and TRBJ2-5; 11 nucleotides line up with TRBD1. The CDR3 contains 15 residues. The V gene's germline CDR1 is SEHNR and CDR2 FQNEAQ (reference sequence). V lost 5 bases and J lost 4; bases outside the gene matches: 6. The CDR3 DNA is TGTGCCAGCAGCCGAGGGACAGGGGGTGGAGAGACCCAGTACTTC. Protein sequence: CASSRGTGGGETQYF.

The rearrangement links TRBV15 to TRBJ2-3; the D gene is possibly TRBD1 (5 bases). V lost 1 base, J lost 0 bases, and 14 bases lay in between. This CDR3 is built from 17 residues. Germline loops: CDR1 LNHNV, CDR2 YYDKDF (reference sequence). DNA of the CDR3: TGTGCCACCAGCAGAGGGTCAGGGTCTAAAAGCACAGATACGCAGTATTTT. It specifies CATSRGSGSKSTDTQYF.

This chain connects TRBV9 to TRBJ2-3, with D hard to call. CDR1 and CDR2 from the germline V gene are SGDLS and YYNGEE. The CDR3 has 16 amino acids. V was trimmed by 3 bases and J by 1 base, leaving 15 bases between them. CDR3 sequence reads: CASSGDSGLGTDTQYF. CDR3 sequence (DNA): TGTGCCAGCAGCGGCGATTCCGGATTGGGCACAGATACGCAGTATTTT.

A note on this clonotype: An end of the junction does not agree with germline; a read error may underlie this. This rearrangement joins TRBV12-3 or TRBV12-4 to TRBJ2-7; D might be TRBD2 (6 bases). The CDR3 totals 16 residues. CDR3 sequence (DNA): TGTGCCAGCAGTTTAGCCCCCGCGGGGTACTCCCACGAGCAGTACTTC. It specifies CASSLAPAGYSHEQYF.

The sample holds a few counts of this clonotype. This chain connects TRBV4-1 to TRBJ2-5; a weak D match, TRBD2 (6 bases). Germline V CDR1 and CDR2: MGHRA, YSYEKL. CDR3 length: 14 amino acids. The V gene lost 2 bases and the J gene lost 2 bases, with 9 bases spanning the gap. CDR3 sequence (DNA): TGCGCCAGCAGCCAACTGGGACTGCAAGAGACCCAGTACTTC. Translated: CASSQLGLQETQYF.

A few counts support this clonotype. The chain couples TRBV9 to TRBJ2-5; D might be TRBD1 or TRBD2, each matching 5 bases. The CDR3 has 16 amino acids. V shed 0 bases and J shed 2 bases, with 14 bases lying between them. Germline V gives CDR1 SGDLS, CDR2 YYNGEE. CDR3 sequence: CASSVDGTGAQETQYF. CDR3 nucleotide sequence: TGTGCCAGCAGCGTAGACGGGACGGGCGCTCAAGAGACCCAGTACTTC.

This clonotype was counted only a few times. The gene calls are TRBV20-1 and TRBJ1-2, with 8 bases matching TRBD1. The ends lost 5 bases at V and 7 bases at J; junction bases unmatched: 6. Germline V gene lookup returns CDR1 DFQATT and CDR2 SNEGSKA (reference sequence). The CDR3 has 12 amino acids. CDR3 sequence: CSAGQGSTGYTF. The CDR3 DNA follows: TGCAGTGCTGGACAGGGTTCGACTGGCTACACCTTC.

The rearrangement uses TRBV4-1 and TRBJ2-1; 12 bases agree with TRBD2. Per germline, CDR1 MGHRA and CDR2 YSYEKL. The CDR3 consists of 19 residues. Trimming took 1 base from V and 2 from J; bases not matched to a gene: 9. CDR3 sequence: CASSQGSPLAGGPYNEQFF. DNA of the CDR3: TGCGCCAGCAGCCAAGGATCTCCCCTAGCGGGGGGGCCCTACAATGAGCAGTTCTTC.

The chain's CDR3 is CSASGGDSLYEQYF. In nucleotides, the CDR3 is TGCAGTGCTAGTGGGGGGGACTCTCTTTACGAGCAGTACTTC. The rearrangement links TRBV20-1 to TRBJ2-7; TRBD2 agrees at 7 bases. Germline CDR1 is DFQATT and CDR2 is SNEGSKA (reference sequence). The CDR3 runs 14 residues. With 3 bases clipped from V and 4 bases from J, the junction kept 9 bases outside the gene matches.

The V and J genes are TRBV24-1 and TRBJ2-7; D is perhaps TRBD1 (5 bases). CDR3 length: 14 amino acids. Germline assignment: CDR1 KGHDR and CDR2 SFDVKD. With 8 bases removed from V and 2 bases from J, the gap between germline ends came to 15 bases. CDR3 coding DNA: TGTGCCACCACCCAGGGAATAGAGACCTACGAGCAGTACTTC. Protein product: CATTQGIETYEQYF.

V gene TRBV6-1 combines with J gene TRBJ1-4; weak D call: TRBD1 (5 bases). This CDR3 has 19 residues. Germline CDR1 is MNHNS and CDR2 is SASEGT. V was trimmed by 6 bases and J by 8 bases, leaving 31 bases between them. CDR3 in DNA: TGTGCCAGCAGCCCGAACTCCCCATTGATGGGGGTCGGAGGGGAAAAACTGTTTTTT. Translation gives CASSPNSPLMGVGGEKLFF.

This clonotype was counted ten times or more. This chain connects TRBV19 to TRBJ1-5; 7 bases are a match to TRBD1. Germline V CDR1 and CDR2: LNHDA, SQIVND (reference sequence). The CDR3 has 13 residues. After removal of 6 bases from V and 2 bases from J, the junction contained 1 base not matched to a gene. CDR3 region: CASRDRGNQPQHF. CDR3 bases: TGTGCCAGTAGAGACAGGGGCAATCAGCCCCAGCATTTT. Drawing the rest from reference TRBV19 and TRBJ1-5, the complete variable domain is DGGITQSPKYLFRKEGQNVTLSCEQNLNHDAMYWYRQDPGQGLRLIYYSQIVNDFQKGDIAEGYSVSREKKESFPLTVTSAQKNPTAFYLCASRDRGNQPQHFGDGTRLSIL.

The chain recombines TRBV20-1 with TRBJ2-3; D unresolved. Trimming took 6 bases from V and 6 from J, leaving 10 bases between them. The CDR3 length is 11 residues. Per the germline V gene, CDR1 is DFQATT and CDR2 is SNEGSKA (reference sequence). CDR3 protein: CSALGSDTQYF. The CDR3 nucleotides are TGCAGTGCCCTCGGCTCGGATACGCAGTATTTT.

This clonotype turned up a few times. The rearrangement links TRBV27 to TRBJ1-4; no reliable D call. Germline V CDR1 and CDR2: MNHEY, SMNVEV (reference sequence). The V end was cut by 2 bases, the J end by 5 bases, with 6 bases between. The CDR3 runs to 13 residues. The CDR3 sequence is CASSLRKNEKLFF. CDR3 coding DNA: TGTGCCAGCAGTTTAAGGAAAAATGAAAAACTGTTTTTT.

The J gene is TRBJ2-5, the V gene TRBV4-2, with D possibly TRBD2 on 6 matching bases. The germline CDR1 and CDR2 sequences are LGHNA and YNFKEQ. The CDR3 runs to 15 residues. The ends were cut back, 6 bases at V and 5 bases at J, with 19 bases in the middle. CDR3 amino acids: CASSQHSGDGETQYF. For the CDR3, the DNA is TGTGCCAGCAGTCAGCACTCGGGGGACGGTGAGACCCAGTACTTC.

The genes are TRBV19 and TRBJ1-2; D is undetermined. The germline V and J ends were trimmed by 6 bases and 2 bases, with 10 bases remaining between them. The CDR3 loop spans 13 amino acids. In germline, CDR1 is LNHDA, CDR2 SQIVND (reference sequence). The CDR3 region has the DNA TGTGCCAGTAGCCCAGTGGGGAACTATGGCTACACCTTC. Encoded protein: CASSPVGNYGYTF.